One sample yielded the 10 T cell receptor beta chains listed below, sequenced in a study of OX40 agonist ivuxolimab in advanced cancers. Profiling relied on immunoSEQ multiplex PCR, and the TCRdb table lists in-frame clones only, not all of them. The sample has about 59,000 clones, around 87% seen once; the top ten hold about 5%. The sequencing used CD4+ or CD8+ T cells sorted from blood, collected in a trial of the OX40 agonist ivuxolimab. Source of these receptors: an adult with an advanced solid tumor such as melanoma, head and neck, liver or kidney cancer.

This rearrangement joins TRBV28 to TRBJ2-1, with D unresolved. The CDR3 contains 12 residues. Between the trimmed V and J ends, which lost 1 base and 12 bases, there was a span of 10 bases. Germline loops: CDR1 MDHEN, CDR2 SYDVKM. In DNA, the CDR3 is TGTGCCAGCAGTTTATCATCATACGGGCAGTTCTTC. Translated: CASSLSSYGQFF. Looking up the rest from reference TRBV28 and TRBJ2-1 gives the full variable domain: DVKVTQSSRYLVKRTGEKVFLECVQDMDHENMFWYRQDPGLGLRLIYFSYDVKMKEKGDIPEGYSVSREKKERFSLILESASTNQTSMYLCASSLSSYGQFFGPGTRLTVL.

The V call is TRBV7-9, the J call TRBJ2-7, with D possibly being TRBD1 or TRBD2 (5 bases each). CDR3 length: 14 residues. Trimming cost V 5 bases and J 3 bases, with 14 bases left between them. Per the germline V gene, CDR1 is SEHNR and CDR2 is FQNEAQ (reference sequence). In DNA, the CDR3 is TGTGCCAGCAGCACCCCTGGGGGTGTCTACGAGCAGTACTTC. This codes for CASSTPGGVYEQYF.

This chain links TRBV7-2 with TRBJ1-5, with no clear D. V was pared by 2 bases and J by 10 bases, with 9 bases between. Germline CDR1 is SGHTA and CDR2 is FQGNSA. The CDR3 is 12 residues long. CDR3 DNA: TGTGCCAGCAGCTTATTGGAGGGTCCCCAGCATTTT. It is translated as CASSLLEGPQHF.

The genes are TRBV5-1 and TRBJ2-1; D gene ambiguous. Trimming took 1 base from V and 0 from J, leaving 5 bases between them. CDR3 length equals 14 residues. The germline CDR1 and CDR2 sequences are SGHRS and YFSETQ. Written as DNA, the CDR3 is TGCGCCAGCAGCTTGCAGAGCTCCTACAATGAGCAGTTCTTC. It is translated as CASSLQSSYNEQFF.

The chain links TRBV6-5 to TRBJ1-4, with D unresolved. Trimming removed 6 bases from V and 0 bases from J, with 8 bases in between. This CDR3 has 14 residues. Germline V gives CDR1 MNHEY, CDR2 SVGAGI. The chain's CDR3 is CASRSSATNEKLFF. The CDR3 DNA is TGTGCCAGCAGGTCCTCTGCAACTAATGAAAAACTGTTTTTT.

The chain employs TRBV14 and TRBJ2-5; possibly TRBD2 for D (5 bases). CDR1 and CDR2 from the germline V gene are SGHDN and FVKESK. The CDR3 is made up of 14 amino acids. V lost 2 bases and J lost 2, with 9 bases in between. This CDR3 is CASSQYGVQETQYF. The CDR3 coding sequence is TGTGCCAGCAGCCAATACGGGGTTCAAGAGACCCAGTACTTC.

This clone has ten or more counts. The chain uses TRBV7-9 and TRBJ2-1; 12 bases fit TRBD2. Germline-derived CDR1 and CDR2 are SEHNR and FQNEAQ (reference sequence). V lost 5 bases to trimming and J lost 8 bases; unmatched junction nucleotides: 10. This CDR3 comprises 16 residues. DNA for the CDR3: TGTGCCAGCAGCACGCGACTAGCGGGAGTGTTCGATGAGCAGTTCTTC. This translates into CASSTRLAGVFDEQFF.

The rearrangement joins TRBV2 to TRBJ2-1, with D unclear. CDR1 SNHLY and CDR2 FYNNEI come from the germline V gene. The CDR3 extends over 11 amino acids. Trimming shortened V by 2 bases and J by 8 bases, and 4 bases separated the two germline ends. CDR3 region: CASSEWYEQFF. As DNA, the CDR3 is TGTGCCAGCAGTGAATGGTATGAGCAGTTCTTC.

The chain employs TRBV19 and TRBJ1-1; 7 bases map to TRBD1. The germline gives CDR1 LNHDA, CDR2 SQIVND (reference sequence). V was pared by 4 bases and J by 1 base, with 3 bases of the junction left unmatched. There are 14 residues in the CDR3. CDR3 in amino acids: CASSTDRANTEAFF. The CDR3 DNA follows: TGTGCCAGTAGTACCGACAGGGCGAACACTGAAGCTTTCTTT.

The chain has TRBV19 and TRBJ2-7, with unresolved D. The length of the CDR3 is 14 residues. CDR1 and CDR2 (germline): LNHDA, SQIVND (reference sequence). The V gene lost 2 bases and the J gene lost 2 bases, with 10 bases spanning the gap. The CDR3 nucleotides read TGTGCCAGTAGTATAACGGCTAGACCCTACGAGCAGTACTTC. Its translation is CASSITARPYEQYF.